This is a list of T cell receptor beta chains from one sample in a study of technical replicates of blood from a few donors. TCRdb's table, derived via immunoSEQ multiplex PCR, lists solely in-frame clones and lacks some. The table lists around 65,000 clones, 75% to 90% of them singletons. The specimen was PBMCs. The receptor set was obtained from a human donor in good health. Some clones in this sample may be carry-over from other donors' samples. Both conserved end residues are part of each CDR3. Each record gives: D gene, V gene, J gene, clone size, CDR3 DNA, CDR3 protein. The D gene is left open where the match is weak. Clone size is given for some rows only: seen once, a few or many times, or a class if the clone is expanded.

D: TRBD2; V: TRBV13; J: TRBJ2-7; size: once; DNA: TGTGCCAGCAGCTTAGGACTAGCGGAGTACCGAAACGAGCAGTACTTC; CDR3: CASSLGLAEYRNEQYF
D: TRBD1; V: TRBV13; J: TRBJ2-2; size: -; DNA: TGTGCCAGCACACTACCGGGACAGGGGTCCGGGGAGCTGTTTTTT; CDR3: CASTLPGQGSGELFF
D: TRBD1; V: TRBV19; J: TRBJ2-7; size: once; DNA: TGTGCCAGTAGTATCGGGCAGGGGGCATCTTACGAGCAGTACTTC; CDR3: CASSIGQGASYEQYF
D: TRBD2; V: TRBV10-3; J: TRBJ2-1; size: few; DNA: TGTGCCATCAGTGGTAGCGGGGGTGACTACAATGAGCAGTTCTTC; CDR3: CAISGSGGDYNEQFF
D: -; V: TRBV2; J: TRBJ2-5; size: -; DNA: TGTGCCAGCAGTGCCCGACTGGAAGAGACCCAGTACTTC; CDR3: CASSARLEETQYF
D: TRBD1; V: TRBV9; J: TRBJ2-1; size: -; DNA: TGTGCCAGCAGCGTAGACCTGGGACAGTACAATGAGCAGTTCTTC; CDR3: CASSVDLGQYNEQFF
D: TRBD1; V: TRBV9; J: TRBJ1-3; size: -; DNA: TGTGCCAGCAGCGTAGGGCCAGGGGGCGGAGGGAACACCATATATTTT; CDR3: CASSVGPGGGGNTIYF
D: TRBD1; V: TRBV9; J: TRBJ1-4; size: -; DNA: TGTGCCAGCACCTCGGGACAAGGGGGCCGTGAAAAACTGTTTTTT; CDR3: CASTSGQGGREKLFF
D: TRBD2; V: TRBV5-6; J: TRBJ2-5; size: -; DNA: TGTGCCAGCAGCTTGGTGCGGGGGGCCCCAGAGGAGACCCAGTACTTC; CDR3: CASSLVRGAPEETQYF
D: -; V: TRBV7-2; J: TRBJ2-7; size: -; DNA: TGTGCCAGCAGCCCTCAGGGGCGATCCCACGAGCAGTACTTC; CDR3: CASSPQGRSHEQYF
D: TRBD1; V: TRBV15; J: TRBJ2-7; size: -; DNA: TGTGCCACCAGCCGACAGGGTCTCGAGCAGTACTTC; CDR3: CATSRQGLEQYF
D: -; V: TRBV15; J: TRBJ2-7; size: -; DNA: TGTGCCACCAGCATGCGTAGAGGCGGAACCTACGAGCAGTACTTC; CDR3: CATSMRRGGTYEQYF
D: TRBD1; V: TRBV5-4; J: TRBJ1-2; size: -; DNA: TGTGCCAGCGGACCCGCGGACAGGGGGCGCGCCCTAAACTATGGCTACACCTTC; CDR3: CASGPADRGRALNYGYTF
D: -; V: TRBV4-1; J: TRBJ2-7; size: -; DNA: TGCGCCAGCAGCCAAGATCAGGGAACCTACGAGCAGTACTTC; CDR3: CASSQDQGTYEQYF
D: TRBD1; V: TRBV7-2; J: TRBJ1-3; size: -; DNA: TGTGCCAGCGCGGTAAGGGACAGCCCCTCTGGAAACACCATATATTTT; CDR3: CASAVRDSPSGNTIYF
D: TRBD1; V: TRBV11-2; J: TRBJ2-1; size: -; DNA: TGTGCCAGCAGCTTAAGGGACAGGAAAAATGAGCAGTTCTTC; CDR3: CASSLRDRKNEQFF
D: -; V: TRBV4-2; J: TRBJ2-1; size: -; DNA: TGTGCCAGCAGCCAGCCTTCGAGGGCCGATGAGCAGTTCTTC; CDR3: CASSQPSRADEQFF
D: TRBD2; V: TRBV5-1; J: TRBJ2-1; size: -; DNA: TGCGCCAGCACCCGACTAGCGGGAGCGAATGAGCAGTTCTTC; CDR3: CASTRLAGANEQFF
D: TRBD2; V: TRBV5-1; J: TRBJ2-1; size: -; DNA: TGCGCCAGCAGGACGACATTCTATAGCGGGGGCTCCTACAATGAGCAGTTCTTC; CDR3: CASRTTFYSGGSYNEQFF
D: -; V: TRBV5-1; J: TRBJ1-2; size: -; DNA: TGCGCCAGCAGTCCAGGGGCCGACTATGGCTACACCTTC; CDR3: CASSPGADYGYTF
D: -; V: TRBV7-6; J: TRBJ1-2; size: -; DNA: TGTGCCAGCAGCCCCGCTCAGGGTGGCTATGGCTACACCTTC; CDR3: CASSPAQGGYGYTF
D: TRBD2; V: TRBV15; J: TRBJ2-7; size: -; DNA: TGTGCCACCAGCAGTGAACCAACTAGCGGGAGAACCGGGCAGTACTTC; CDR3: CATSSEPTSGRTGQYF
D: -; V: TRBV27; J: TRBJ2-7; size: -; DNA: TGTGCCAGCAAGAAACAGGGAGTTCTAAACTACGAGCAGTACTTC; CDR3: CASKKQGVLNYEQYF
D: -; V: TRBV4-3; J: TRBJ1-2; size: -; DNA: TGCGCCAGCAGCCAAGATCAGGGCAACTATGGCTACACCTTC; CDR3: CASSQDQGNYGYTF
D: TRBD1; V: TRBV11-2; J: TRBJ2-7; size: -; DNA: TGTGCCAGCAGCCGGGACAGAGCCTACGAGCAGTACTTC; CDR3: CASSRDRAYEQYF
D: -; V: TRBV7-8; J: TRBJ1-1; size: -; DNA: TGTGCCAGCAGCTACCGGGAGTTCGGAGGTGAAGCTTTCTTT; CDR3: CASSYREFGGEAFF
D: -; V: TRBV7-2; J: TRBJ2-3; size: once; DNA: TGTGCCAGCAGCTTAGGGAGGGTGGCGGGGGCCTCCACAGATACGCAGTATTTT; CDR3: CASSLGRVAGASTDTQYF
D: TRBD2; V: TRBV7-3; J: TRBJ2-3; size: -; DNA: TGTGCCAGCAGCTTAGTAGGCGGGGGGGTGCGAGTTACGCAGTATTTT; CDR3: CASSLVGGGVRVTQYF
D: TRBD1; V: TRBV5-4; J: TRBJ1-2; size: -; DNA: TGTGCCAGCAGCTCTGGACAGGGGAAGGGCTACACCTTC; CDR3: CASSSGQGKGYTF
D: TRBD2; V: TRBV5-1; J: TRBJ2-2; size: -; DNA: TGCGCCAGCAGCTTTGGGGGGACTAGCGGGATCACCGGGGAGCTGTTTTTT; CDR3: CASSFGGTSGITGELFF
D: -; V: TRBV7-7; J: TRBJ2-7; size: -; DNA: TGTGCCAGCAGCAAAGGGGGGGGAGAGGAGCAGTACTTC; CDR3: CASSKGGGEEQYF
D: -; V: TRBV6-1; J: TRBJ1-1; size: -; DNA: TGTGCCAGCAGCCGCAGGGAAGGCACTGAAGCTTTCTTT; CDR3: CASSRREGTEAFF
D: -; V: TRBV6-1; J: TRBJ2-5; size: -; DNA: TGTGCCAGTGACCGGGTGGGAGCCCAGTACTTC; CDR3: CASDRVGAQYF
D: TRBD1; V: TRBV19; J: TRBJ2-3; size: -; DNA: TGTGCCAGTAGTGTCAGGGGGCGCCAGGGCACAGATACGCAGTATTTT; CDR3: CASSVRGRQGTDTQYF
D: TRBD2; V: TRBV4-3; J: TRBJ2-1; size: -; DNA: TGCGCCAGCAGCCAAGAGACCTCTAGCGGGAGAAGCTCCTACAATGAGCAGTTCTTC; CDR3: CASSQETSSGRSSYNEQFF
D: TRBD1; V: TRBV2; J: TRBJ1-5; size: -; DNA: TGTGCCAGCAGGTTACAGGGGCCAGGGGATCAGCCCCAGCATTTT; CDR3: CASRLQGPGDQPQHF
D: TRBD1; V: TRBV6-5; J: TRBJ1-1; size: -; DNA: TGTGCCAGCAGACCCAGGGGGGTACAGACTGAAGCTTTCTTT; CDR3: CASRPRGVQTEAFF
D: -; V: TRBV7-2; J: TRBJ2-1; size: -; DNA: TGTGCCAGCAGTTCGGCAGGTCTCCGTGAGCAGTTCTTC; CDR3: CASSSAGLREQFF
D: -; V: TRBV2; J: TRBJ2-2; size: -; DNA: TGTGCCAGCACCGTCAGGGACACCGGGGAGCTGTTTTTT; CDR3: CASTVRDTGELFF
D: -; V: TRBV2; J: TRBJ1-2; size: once; DNA: TGTGCCAGCAGTGTGGGGCCTAACTATGGCTACACCTTC; CDR3: CASSVGPNYGYTF
D: -; V: TRBV5-8; J: TRBJ1-1; size: -; DNA: TGTGCCAGCAGCCGCCGCGGCGGGGCGCGGGGGACTGAAGCTTTCTTT; CDR3: CASSRRGGARGTEAFF
D: TRBD1; V: TRBV2; J: TRBJ2-7; size: -; DNA: TGTGCCAGCAGGGGGGACAGGGGGTACGAGCAGTACTTC; CDR3: CASRGDRGYEQYF
D: TRBD2; V: TRBV9; J: TRBJ2-2; size: -; DNA: TGTGCCAGCAGCCTGACTAGCGTGGACACCGGGGAGCTGTTTTTT; CDR3: CASSLTSVDTGELFF
D: -; V: TRBV15; J: TRBJ2-1; size: -; DNA: TGTGCCACCAGCAGAGATCGAACTGTCGGGAATGAGCAGTTCTTC; CDR3: CATSRDRTVGNEQFF
D: -; V: TRBV2; J: TRBJ2-2; size: -; DNA: TGTGCCAGCAAGAGAGATGGTGCCGGGGAGCTGTTTTTT; CDR3: CASKRDGAGELFF
D: TRBD1; V: TRBV7-6; J: TRBJ2-2; size: -; DNA: TGTGCCAGCAGCTCCTCAGGGGGCGCGAACACCGGGGAGCTGTTTTTT; CDR3: CASSSSGGANTGELFF
D: TRBD2; V: TRBV29-1; J: TRBJ2-2; size: -; DNA: TGCAGCGTTGAAGCAGGACTAGCGGGGACCGGGGAGCTGTTTTTT; CDR3: CSVEAGLAGTGELFF
D: -; V: TRBV7-9; J: TRBJ2-7; size: -; DNA: TGTGCCAGCAGCTCGGTCTCCTACGAGCAGTACTTC; CDR3: CASSSVSYEQYF
D: -; V: TRBV7-3; J: TRBJ2-2; size: -; DNA: TGTGCCAGCAGGAGACAGCCAAACACCGGGGAGCTGTTTTTT; CDR3: CASRRQPNTGELFF